The sequence of this T cell receptor (beta chain) was determined in a study of CD8+ T cells in alopecia areata. Study-wide results and limits: It was lesional scalp, especially alopecia totalis/universalis, that showed higher clonality than normal scalp. Scalp and blood retained many expanded lesional clones during tofacitinib.

Treatment given: oral pan-JAK inhibitor, 5-10 mg twice daily. For this clone: Its antigen is not known.

Extraction and reverse transcription of RNA yielded cDNA as the sequencing template. Assay: immunoSEQ multiplex PCR; the TCRdb copy retains only in-frame clones and omits some. The sample includes approximately 190,000 clones, 58% of them seen just once. The specimen was CD4+ T cells sorted from blood, collected at week 24, from a patient treated with tofacitinib. This receptor was taken from a human donor with alopecia areata.

The CDR3 loop reads CASSPRTGQETQYF. As DNA, the CDR3 is TGTGCCAGCAGCCCGAGGACAGGTCAAGAGACCCAGTACTTC. The chain carries TRBV7-7 and TRBJ2-5, with 7 bases fitting TRBD1. Germline assignment: CDR1 SSHAT and CDR2 FNYEAQ (reference sequence). There are 14 residues in the CDR3. The V and J ends lost 5 bases and 2 bases, in that order; junction bases with no gene match: 5.